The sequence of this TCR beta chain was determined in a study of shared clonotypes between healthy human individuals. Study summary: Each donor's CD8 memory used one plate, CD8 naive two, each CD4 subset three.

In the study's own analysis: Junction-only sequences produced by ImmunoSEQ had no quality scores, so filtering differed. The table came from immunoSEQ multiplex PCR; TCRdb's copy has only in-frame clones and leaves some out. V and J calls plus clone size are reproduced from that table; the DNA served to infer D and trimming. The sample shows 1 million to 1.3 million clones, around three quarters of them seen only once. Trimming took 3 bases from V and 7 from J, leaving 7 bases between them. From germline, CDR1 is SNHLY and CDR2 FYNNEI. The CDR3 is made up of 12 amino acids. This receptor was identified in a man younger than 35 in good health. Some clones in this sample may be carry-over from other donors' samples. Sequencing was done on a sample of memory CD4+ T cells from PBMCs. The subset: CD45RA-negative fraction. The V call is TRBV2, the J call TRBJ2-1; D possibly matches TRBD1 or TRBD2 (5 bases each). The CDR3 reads CASSERGNEQFF. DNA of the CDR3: TGTGCCAGCAGTGAGAGGGGAAATGAGCAGTTCTTC.